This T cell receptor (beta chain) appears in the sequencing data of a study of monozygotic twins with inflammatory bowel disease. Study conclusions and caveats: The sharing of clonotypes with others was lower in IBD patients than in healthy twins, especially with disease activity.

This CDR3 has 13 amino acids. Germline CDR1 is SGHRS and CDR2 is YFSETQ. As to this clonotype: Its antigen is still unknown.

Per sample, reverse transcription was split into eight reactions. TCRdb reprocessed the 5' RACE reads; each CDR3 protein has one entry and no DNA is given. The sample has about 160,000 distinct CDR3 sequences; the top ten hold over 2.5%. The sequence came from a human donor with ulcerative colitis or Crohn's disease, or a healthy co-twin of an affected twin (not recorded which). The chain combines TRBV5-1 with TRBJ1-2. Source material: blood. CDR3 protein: CASRPDEAGGYTF. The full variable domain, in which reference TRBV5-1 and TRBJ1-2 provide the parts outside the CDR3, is KAGVTQTPRYLIKTRGQQVTLSCSPISGHRSVSWYQQTPGQGLQFLFEYFSETQRNKGNFPGRFSGRQFSNSRSEMNVSTLELGDSALYLCASRPDEAGGYTFGSGTRLTVV.